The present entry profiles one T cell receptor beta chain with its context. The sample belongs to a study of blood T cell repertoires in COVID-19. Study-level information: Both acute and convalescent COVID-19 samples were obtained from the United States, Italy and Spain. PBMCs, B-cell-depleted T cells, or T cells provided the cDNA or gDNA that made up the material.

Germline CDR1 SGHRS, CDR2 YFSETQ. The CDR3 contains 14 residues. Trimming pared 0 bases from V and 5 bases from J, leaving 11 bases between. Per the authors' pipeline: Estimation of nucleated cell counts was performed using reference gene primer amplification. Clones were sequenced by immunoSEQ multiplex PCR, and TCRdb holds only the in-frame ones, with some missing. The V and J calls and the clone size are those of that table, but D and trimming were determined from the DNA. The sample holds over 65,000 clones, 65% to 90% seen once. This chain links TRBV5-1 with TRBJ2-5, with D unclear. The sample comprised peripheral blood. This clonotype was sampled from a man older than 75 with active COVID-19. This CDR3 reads CASSLAPVGETQYF. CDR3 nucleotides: TGCGCCAGCAGCTTGGCTCCGGTGGGCGAGACCCAGTACTTC.